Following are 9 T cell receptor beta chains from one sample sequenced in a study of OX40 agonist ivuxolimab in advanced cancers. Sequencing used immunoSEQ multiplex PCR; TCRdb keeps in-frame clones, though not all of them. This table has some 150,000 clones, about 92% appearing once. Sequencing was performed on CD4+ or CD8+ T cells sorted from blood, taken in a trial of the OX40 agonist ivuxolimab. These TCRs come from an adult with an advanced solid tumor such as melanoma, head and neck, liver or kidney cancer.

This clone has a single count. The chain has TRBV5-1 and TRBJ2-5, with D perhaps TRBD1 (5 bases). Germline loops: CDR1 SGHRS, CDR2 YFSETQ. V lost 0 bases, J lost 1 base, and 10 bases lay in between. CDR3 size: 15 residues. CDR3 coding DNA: TGCGCCAGCAGCTTGGCCCACACAGGCCAAGAGACCCAGTACTTC. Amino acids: CASSLAHTGQETQYF.

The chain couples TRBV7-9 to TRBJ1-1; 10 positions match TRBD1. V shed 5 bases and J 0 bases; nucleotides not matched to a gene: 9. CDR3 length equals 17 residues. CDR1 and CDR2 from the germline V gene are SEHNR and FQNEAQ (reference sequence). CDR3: CASSARDRGRLNTEAFF. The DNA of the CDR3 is TGTGCCAGCAGCGCACGCGACAGGGGGCGATTGAACACTGAAGCTTTCTTT.

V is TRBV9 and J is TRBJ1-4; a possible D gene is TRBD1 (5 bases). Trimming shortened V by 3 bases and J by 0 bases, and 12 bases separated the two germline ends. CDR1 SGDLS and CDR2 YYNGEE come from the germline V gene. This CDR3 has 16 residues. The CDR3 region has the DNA TGTGCCAGCAGCGAGGGACGGAGAACAACTAATGAAAAACTGTTTTTT. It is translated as CASSEGRRTTNEKLFF.

The CDR3 DNA is TGCGCCAGCAGCCTGCCCGAGTACACTGAAGCTTTCTTT. Translated: CASSLPEYTEAFF. The gene calls are TRBV5-1 and TRBJ1-1; D remains ambiguous. CDR1 and CDR2 (germline): SGHRS, YFSETQ. This CDR3 has 13 amino acids. V shed 4 bases and J shed 3 bases, with 10 bases lying between them.

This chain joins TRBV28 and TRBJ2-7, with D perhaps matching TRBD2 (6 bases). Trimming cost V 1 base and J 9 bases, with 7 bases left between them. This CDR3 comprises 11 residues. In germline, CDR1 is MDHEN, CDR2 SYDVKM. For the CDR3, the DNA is TGTGCCAGCAGTTTATCAGCGGGGCAGTACTTC. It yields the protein CASSLSAGQYF.

CDR3 DNA sequence: TGTGCCAGCAGCGAAACCGGGGGCCTTAATGGCTACACCTTC. Translation gives CASSETGGLNGYTF. The chain links TRBV25-1 to TRBJ1-2; D is possibly TRBD1 (6 bases). CDR3 length: 14 residues. V dropped 6 bases and J dropped 6 bases, with 17 bases sitting between them. The V gene's germline CDR1 is MGHDK and CDR2 SYGVNS.

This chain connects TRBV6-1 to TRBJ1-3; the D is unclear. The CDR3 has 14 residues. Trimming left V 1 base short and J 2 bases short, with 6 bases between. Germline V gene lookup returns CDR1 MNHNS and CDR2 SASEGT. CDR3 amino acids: CASSEGIPGNTIYF. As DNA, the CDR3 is TGTGCCAGCAGTGAAGGCATCCCTGGAAACACCATATATTTT.

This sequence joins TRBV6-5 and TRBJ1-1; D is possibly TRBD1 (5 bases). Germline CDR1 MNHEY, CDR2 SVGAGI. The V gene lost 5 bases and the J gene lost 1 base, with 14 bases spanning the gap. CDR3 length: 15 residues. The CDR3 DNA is TGTGCCAGCAGTGCCCGGTCAAGGGGGAACACTGAAGCTTTCTTT. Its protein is CASSARSRGNTEAFF.

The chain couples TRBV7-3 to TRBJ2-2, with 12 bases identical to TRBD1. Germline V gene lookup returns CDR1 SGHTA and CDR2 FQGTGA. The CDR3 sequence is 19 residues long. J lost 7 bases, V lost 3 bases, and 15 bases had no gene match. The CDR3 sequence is CASSFPGDRGRDGYGELFF. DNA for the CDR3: TGTGCCAGCAGCTTCCCAGGGGACAGGGGGCGCGACGGGTACGGGGAGCTGTTTTTT.